This is a list of T cell receptor beta chains from one sample in a study of identifying expanded T cells in peripheral blood. Clones were read by immunoSEQ multiplex PCR, and TCRdb kept only the in-frame ones, dropping some. The data contain around 120,000 clones, approximately 84% of them singletons. Sequenced: blood. All receptors come from a person aged 18 to 75 in good health. The conserved cysteine and the conserved F or W are not part of the CDR3 here. D genes are given only for firm matches.

TRBV11-2,11,-,ASSPDINYGYT
TRBV5-1,13,-,ASSLVQTRTKKLF
TRBV29-1,8,-,SVGNQPQH
TRBV7-8,12,-,ASSFLGEEGKLF
TRBV5-8,15,-,ASRPSPHRDRAETQY
TRBV19,11,-,ATKQEVAETQY
TRBV14,12,-,ASSVPGSGETQY
TRBV7-9,12,-,ASSFGLNQETQY
TRBV11-3,13,TRBD1,ASSLEQGAYNEQF
TRBV5-1,13,-,ASTQDGTMNTEAF
TRBV29-1,11,-,SVGWGTNQPQH
TRBV7-9,10,-,ASSPGGGELF
TRBV4-3,13,-,ASSQDWALNTEAF
TRBV6-5,14,-,ASSYSIGLLNTEAF
TRBV5-6,14,-,ASSPPPRGLNTEAF
TRBV18,14,TRBD2,ASSPSTSGGRDTQY
TRBV11-1,12,-,ASSLKRTSTEAF
TRBV5-1,11,TRBD1,ASGTGARPEAF
TRBV6-5,13,TRBD1,ASSYSQGANYGYT
TRBV7-8,14,-,ASSRGMAESNYGYT
TRBV13,11,-,ASSPPGRLEAF
TRBV5-1,10,-,ASSLMDSPLH
TRBV5-4,14,TRBD1,ASSDWTGGGNTEAF
TRBV7-2,10,-,ASSWRGAEAF
TRBV19,11,-,ASSIDSNEKLF
TRBV6-5,9,TRBD1,ASSYSGQEF
TRBV30,11,-,AWVSPGTDTQY
TRBV18,12,TRBD1,ASSRDRANSPLH
TRBV4-3,11,-,ASSQETSYEQY
TRBV6-1,12,-,ASSSGRRHTEAF
TRBV18,12,TRBD1,ASSPSTGVVGYT
TRBV7-2,11,-,ASSLSRGDPQH
TRBV2,11,TRBD1,ASSERGTGPYT
TRBV5-6,15,TRBD2,ASSLAGGPISYNEQF
TRBV11-3,11,-,ASSFNGDYGYT
TRBV7-2,13,-,ASTTSDTYTGELF
TRBV27,13,-,ASSLWGRDSGGYT
TRBV7-8,14,TRBD2,ASSPRLAGGPNEQF
TRBV6-5,13,-,ASSFGGLGTGELF
TRBV19,11,-,ASRINMNTEAF
TRBV30,11,-,AWKWMDTTEAF
TRBV27,14,TRBD1,ASSPGTGTGRSPLH
TRBV6-5,12,-,ASSRGNAGNTIY
TRBV4-3,16,TRBD1,ASSQDSFQGAANYGYT
TRBV5-4,14,-,ASLPMASTTGQKAF
TRBV4-3,12,TRBD1,ASSKQGTNIEAF
TRBV2,13,-,ASKKETSSTEGYT
TRBV5-1,15,-,ASSLKAGQQWGEKLF
TRBV25-1,9,-,ASSASYEQF
TRBV10-2,12,-,ASSELTGEETQY
TRBV7-6,12,-,ASSLGPSTYEQY
TRBV6-5,11,-,ASRRVAGNTIY
TRBV2,12,TRBD2,AGLLAGTVDTQY
TRBV4-3,11,-,ASSQAHSNQAF
TRBV7-2,12,-,ASSLRWGGTEAF
TRBV27,12,-,ASSPGTRYYGYT
TRBV13,10,-,ASSYRRDTQY
TRBV6-5,12,-,ASSYSRFYYEQY
TRBV6-1,10,TRBD1,ASRPGTGAAF